The following is a TCR beta chain sequence with its context. Its antigen is currently unknown. The record originates from a study of shared clonotypes between healthy human individuals. Study summary: Each donor had three CD4 naive, three CD4 memory, two CD8 naive and one CD8 memory plate. Study-level points and caveats: Estimated richness was generally greater in naive than memory subsets. Of the naive CD4 clonotypes, approximately 5% were shared across several donors.

Both CD45RO+ cells and CCR7-negative CD45RA+ TemRA cells were combined to make up CD8 memory. Losses at the gene ends were 8 bases for V and 3 bases for J; bases not matched to a gene: 4. This CDR3 comprises 13 residues. Germline V lookup: CDR1 MNHEY, CDR2 SVGAGI. Only in-frame clones appear in the TCRdb table, and some are missing; sequencing was by immunoSEQ multiplex PCR. The data hold some 700,000 clones, with less than 95% observed a single time. Sequenced: memory CD8+ T cells from PBMCs. Subset noted: CD45RO+ cells pooled with CCR7-negative TemRA cells. This sequence originates from a man aged 18 to 29 in good health. Some clones in this sample may be carry-over from other donors' samples. V and J are TRBV6-5 and TRBJ1-5; TRBD1 matches 7 bases. The CDR3 sequence: CASGTGDNQPQHF. CDR3 DNA: TGTGCCAGCGGTACAGGGGACAATCAGCCCCAGCATTTT.